This entry lists 5 T cell receptor beta chains sequenced from one sample in a study of blood T cell repertoires in COVID-19. The repertoire was sequenced with immunoSEQ multiplex PCR; TCRdb's copy has only in-frame clones and lacks some. The sample contains 150,000 to 200,000 clones, approximately 86% of which appear only once. Sequencing was performed on peripheral blood. The receptors here all came from a man in his fifties or sixties with COVID-19, enrolled during active disease.

This clone was recorded once. This rearrangement joins TRBV7-3 to TRBJ2-7; TRBD1 agrees at 8 bases. Per the germline V gene, CDR1 is SGHTA and CDR2 is FQGTGA. The CDR3 extends over 15 amino acids. With 0 bases clipped from V and 6 bases from J, the junction kept 7 bases outside the gene matches. The CDR3 DNA reads TGTGCCAGCAGCTTAACGAAGGGACAGGTTGGCGAGCAGTACTTC. The encoded protein is CASSLTKGQVGEQYF.

This clone was recorded a few times. This chain connects TRBV6-5 to TRBJ1-2; D gene unclear. The germline V gene encodes CDR1 MNHEY and CDR2 SVGAGI. The ends were cut back, 6 bases at V and 2 bases at J, with 13 bases in the middle. This CDR3 has 14 amino acids. CDR3 nucleotide sequence: TGTGCCAGCAGACCCTCGGGAGGAAACTATGGCTACACCTTC. Translated, it gives CASRPSGGNYGYTF.

This clone showed up just a few times. The genes are TRBV11-2 and TRBJ1-1; unclear D gene. Trimming left V 2 bases short and J 2 bases short, with 9 bases between. Germline-derived CDR1 and CDR2 are SGHAT and FQNNGV. The CDR3 has 14 residues. The CDR3, as DNA: TGTGCCAGCAGCTTATATGGAGGAAACACTGAAGCTTTCTTT. Protein product: CASSLYGGNTEAFF.

Concerning this clone: Other DNA variants within this sample encode the same CDR3. CDR3 sequence: CASSLGQGDTEAFF. In DNA form, the CDR3 reads TGTGCCAGCTCCCTAGGACAGGGCGACACTGAAGCTTTCTTT. The rearrangement uses TRBV18 and TRBJ1-1; 8 bases match TRBD1. V lost 6 bases, J lost 3 bases, and 6 bases stayed unmatched. The CDR3 length is 14 residues. CDR1 is KGHSH and CDR2 is LQKENI in the germline V gene.

The chain uses TRBV4-1 and TRBJ1-4; D perhaps matches TRBD1 (5 bases). The CDR3 is 18 residues long. Germline-derived CDR1 and CDR2 are MGHRA and YSYEKL. Trimming pared 4 bases from V and 0 bases from J, leaving 18 bases between. This chain's CDR3 is CASSLPTSGSATNEKLFF. DNA of the CDR3: TGCGCCAGCAGCCTGCCAACGTCAGGGTCCGCAACTAATGAAAAACTGTTTTTT.